This T cell receptor beta chain was documented in a study of cytomegalovirus exposure and HLA in healthy donors. Study-level points and caveats: In vitro assays verified that three CMV-associated chains recognized CMV antigens specifically.

PCR employed 60 Vbeta and 13 Jbeta primers. The assay was immunoSEQ multiplex PCR, and TCRdb's table has in-frame clones only and misses some. The data contain fewer than 70,000 clones, roughly 70% of them singletons. At sampling all donors were nominally healthy, likely with unrecorded immune exposures. This clone ranks as medium-sized. As yet, its antigen is unknown. Germline V CDR1 and CDR2: GTSNPN, SVGIG (reference sequence). CDR3 length equals 14 residues. The V end lost 7 bases, the J end lost 0 bases, and 14 bases lay between the germline ends. V and J are TRBV30 and TRBJ2-3; tentatively, D is TRBD2 (6 bases). The origin of this receptor is a man in his fifties in good health and CMV-seronegative. The specimen sequenced was PBMCs. The CDR3 sequence: CASGEYASTDTQYF. In DNA, the CDR3 is TGTGCCTCGGGGGAGTACGCTAGCACAGATACGCAGTATTTT.